Listed below are T cell receptor beta chains from one sample, sequenced in a study of cytomegalovirus exposure and HLA in healthy donors. TCRdb's table, derived via immunoSEQ multiplex PCR, lists solely in-frame clones and lacks some. Altogether approximately 120,000 clones are present, 76% being singletons, with the ten largest covering approximately 12%. The material sequenced was PBMCs. These receptors all stem from a middle-aged woman in good health and CMV-seropositive. Each CDR3 is given with its conserved first and last residue. A D gene is named only where the DNA matches it firmly. Size is stated for part of the rows, as once, few or many counts, or as a class when the clone is expanded.

CDR3 length	V gene	D gene	J gene	clone size	CDR3 DNA	CDR3 protein
15	TRBV2	-	TRBJ1-5	-	TGTGCCAGCAGTGATCAGGGGCTTAGCAATCAGCCCCAGCATTTT	CASSDQGLSNQPQHF
14	TRBV30	-	TRBJ1-5	-	TGTGCCTGGAGTCCCCCCTCGGCGGCTAGGCTCCAGCATTTT	CAWSPPSAARLQHF
14	TRBV6-1	TRBD2	TRBJ2-3	-	TGTGCCAGCAGTCCAGCGGGGGGGTTAGATACGCAGTATTTT	CASSPAGGLDTQYF
13	TRBV4-1	TRBD2	TRBJ2-5	-	TGCGCCAGCAGCCCCTCAGCGGGGTTTGGCCAGTACTTC	CASSPSAGFGQYF
12	TRBV7-9	-	TRBJ1-1	few	TGTTCCAGCAGCTGGGAAAGGGAGAGCGCTTTCTTT	CSSSWERESAFF
14	TRBV2	TRBD2	TRBJ2-1	-	TGTGCCAGCCCGGCGGGGGACTCCTACAATGAGCAGTTCTTC	CASPAGDSYNEQFF
14	TRBV5-1	-	TRBJ1-2	once	TGCGCCAGCAGTTCACAGGGACCCTACTATGGCTACACCTTC	CASSSQGPYYGYTF
15	TRBV2	-	TRBJ2-2	-	TGTGCCAGCAGGTCGTATTCTCTGAGCACCGGGGAGCTGTTTTTT	CASRSYSLSTGELFF
15	TRBV6-1	TRBD2	TRBJ2-7	many	TGTGCCAGCAGTGGCGGGTCTAGCGGGGTCTACGAGCAGTACTTC	CASSGGSSGVYEQYF
15	TRBV6-5	-	TRBJ2-1	-	TGTGCCAGCAGTTCCCGGGACATCGCCTACAATGAGCAGTTCTTC	CASSSRDIAYNEQFF
16	TRBV6-5	-	TRBJ1-1	-	TGTGCCAGCAGTTCCCTTAGCCGCGGGGTGGACACTGAAGCTTTCTTT	CASSSLSRGVDTEAFF
13	TRBV6-1	TRBD2	TRBJ2-7	-	TGTGCCAGCAGTGAGCAGGGAGGGTACGAGCAGTACTTC	CASSEQGGYEQYF
14	TRBV7-9	TRBD1	TRBJ1-1	few	TGTGCCAGCAGCTTTAACAGGGGGAACACTGAAGCTTTCTTT	CASSFNRGNTEAFF
13	TRBV29-1	TRBD1	TRBJ1-1	-	TGCAGCGCCTTTGGGACAGCCTACGGTGAAGCTTTCTTT	CSAFGTAYGEAFF
15	TRBV6-5	-	TRBJ1-3	-	TGTGCCAGCAGTTCAGGGAATTCTTTTGGAAACACCATATATTTT	CASSSGNSFGNTIYF
16	TRBV5-4	TRBD1	TRBJ2-5	-	TGTGCCAGCAGCTCGACAGAGACAGGGGACCAAGAGACCCAGTACTTC	CASSSTETGDQETQYF
18	TRBV18	TRBD1	TRBJ2-5	once	TGTGCCAGCTCACCAAGATCAAGCCAGGGGGTTTCCTTGGGGACCCAGTACTTC	CASSPRSSQGVSLGTQYF
16	TRBV27	TRBD2	TRBJ2-7	-	TGTGCCAGCAGTGACCACTCTAGCGGGGGGCCCTACGAGCAGTACTTC	CASSDHSSGGPYEQYF
13	TRBV30	-	TRBJ1-6	-	TGTGCCTGGAGCCGAGGGTCGGCCTCACCCCTCCACTTT	CAWSRGSASPLHF
13	TRBV30	TRBD1	TRBJ1-5	-	TGTGCCTGGACCCTACAGGGGGATCAGCCCCAGCATTTT	CAWTLQGDQPQHF
15	TRBV10-3	-	TRBJ1-5	-	TGTGCCATCAGTGAGTCGGCAGGGGAGAATCAGCCCCAGCATTTT	CAISESAGENQPQHF
13	TRBV2	-	TRBJ2-7	once	TGTGCCAGCAGTGAGCAGGTCTCCTACGAGCAGTACTTC	CASSEQVSYEQYF
13	TRBV5-1	TRBD2	TRBJ2-1	-	TGCGCCAGCAGAACCGGGACTAGGGATGAGCAGTTCTTC	CASRTGTRDEQFF
12	TRBV4-1	-	TRBJ1-1	few	TGCGCCAGCAGCCCAGGGAACACTGAACCTTTCTTT	CASSPGNTEPFF
13	TRBV7-9	-	TRBJ1-2	-	TGTGCCAGCAGCTCAACGGAGAACTATGGCTACACCTTC	CASSSTENYGYTF
15	TRBV5-1	TRBD1	TRBJ1-2	-	TGCGCCAGCAGCTTGCAACAGGGGGACGTCTCTGGCTACACCTTC	CASSLQQGDVSGYTF
11	TRBV27	-	TRBJ2-7	-	TGTGCCAGCTCTTGGGGGGACGAGCAGTACTTC	CASSWGDEQYF
15	TRBV19	TRBD2	TRBJ2-3	-	TGTGCCAGTAGTATGGAGCGGGGGGGCTTAGATACGCAGTATTTT	CASSMERGGLDTQYF
13	TRBV7-9	TRBD1	TRBJ1-2	-	TGTGCCAGCAGCCGGGACAGGGGGCAAGGCTACACCTTC	CASSRDRGQGYTF
12	TRBV28	-	TRBJ2-1	-	TGTGCCAGCACCTCTAGTCCCGGTGAGCAGTTCTTC	CASTSSPGEQFF
14	TRBV2	TRBD1	TRBJ2-2	-	TGTGCCAGCTCTTTCCGGACAGGAGCCGGGGAGCTGTTTTTT	CASSFRTGAGELFF
14	TRBV18	-	TRBJ1-5	-	TGTGCCAGCTCACCGACTCCGGGAGATCAGCCCCAGCATTTT	CASSPTPGDQPQHF
14	TRBV5-1	-	TRBJ1-1	-	TGCGCCAGCAGCTTTACCGTTTTGGGAGCTGAAGCTTTCTTT	CASSFTVLGAEAFF
13	TRBV2	-	TRBJ1-1	-	TGTGCCAGCAGTGCGCAGGGGTTTTCTGAAGCTTTCTTT	CASSAQGFSEAFF
13	TRBV9	-	TRBJ1-1	-	TGTGCCAGCGGCCGAGGGAGCGGGACTGAAGCTTTCTTT	CASGRGSGTEAFF
13	TRBV7-7	-	TRBJ2-5	-	TGTGCCAGCAGCTTAGGGGTAGCGGAGACCCAGTACTTC	CASSLGVAETQYF
14	TRBV9	-	TRBJ1-2	-	TGTGCCAGCAGCGTAGGGGCAGGCCCCTATGGCTACACCTTC	CASSVGAGPYGYTF
14	TRBV27	-	TRBJ1-3	-	TGTGCCAGCAGTGATTGGGGGGCTGGAAACACCATATATTTT	CASSDWGAGNTIYF
14	TRBV6-1	-	TRBJ1-1	few	TGTGCCAGCCAGAGGGTGGGATTGAACACTGAAGCTTTCTTT	CASQRVGLNTEAFF
15	TRBV10-1	-	TRBJ2-1	-	TGCGCCAGCAGTGAAAGCGGTAGCTCCTACAATGAGCAGTTCTTC	CASSESGSSYNEQFF
14	TRBV5-1	-	TRBJ1-1	-	TGCGCCAGCAATAGGGGAGGTGGGAACACTGAAGCTTTCTTT	CASNRGGGNTEAFF
13	TRBV10-3	TRBD1	TRBJ1-6	-	TGTGCCATCAGAGGGACAGGGGATTCACCCCTCCACTTT	CAIRGTGDSPLHF
18	TRBV2	TRBD1	TRBJ2-7	few	TGTGCCAGCAGTTCAGTCCCGGGACAGGGTTCGAGCTCCTACGAGCAGTACTTC	CASSSVPGQGSSSYEQYF
16	TRBV6-6	TRBD1	TRBJ1-1	-	TGTGCCAGCAGTCTACGGACAGGCAACATGAACACTGAAGCTTTCTTT	CASSLRTGNMNTEAFF
13	TRBV6-4	TRBD1	TRBJ1-1	-	TGTGCCAGCAGTAGACAGGGGGACACTGAAGCTTTCTTT	CASSRQGDTEAFF
16	TRBV4-1	-	TRBJ1-4	-	TGCGCCAGCAGCCAAATAGGAGCAGGGATTTTTGAAAAACTGTTTTTT	CASSQIGAGIFEKLFF
15	TRBV5-5	-	TRBJ1-1	-	TGTGCCAGCAGCTTGGGGACAGTCCGGAACACTGAAGCTTTCTTT	CASSLGTVRNTEAFF
14	TRBV7-2	-	TRBJ2-3	-	TGTGCCAGCAGCGCGACCGGGGGTCCAGATACGCAGTATTTT	CASSATGGPDTQYF
15	TRBV9	-	TRBJ1-1	-	TGTGCCAGCAGCGTATCTGGGCAGGGAGGCACTGAAGCTTTCTTT	CASSVSGQGGTEAFF
17	TRBV25-1	TRBD2	TRBJ2-6	-	TGTGCCAGCAGAGGTAGCGGGGGGCCCTCTGGGGCCAACGTCCTGACTTTC	CASRGSGGPSGANVLTF
14	TRBV2	-	TRBJ1-2	-	TGTGCCAGCAGTGGGTCGAACGGGAACTATGGCTACACCTTC	CASSGSNGNYGYTF
13	TRBV18	-	TRBJ1-2	-	TGTGCCAGCTCACCCCCCGGGACTGAACAATACACCTTC	CASSPPGTEQYTF
16	TRBV4-2	TRBD1	TRBJ1-5	once	TGTGCCAGCAGCCAAGAATGGGCAGGGGGACGTCAGCCCCAGCATTTT	CASSQEWAGGRQPQHF
11	TRBV20-1	-	TRBJ1-2	-	TGCAGTGCTAGTGGGACTTCGGGCTACACCTTC	CSASGTSGYTF
12	TRBV29-1	TRBD1	TRBJ2-5	-	TGCAGCGTTGTGGGGGCAGGGGGGACCCAGTACTTC	CSVVGAGGTQYF
14	TRBV5-6	-	TRBJ2-7	-	TGTGCCAGCAACCCCCGAGGGTTTGTAGGCGAGCAGTACTTC	CASNPRGFVGEQYF